Sequencing of this T cell receptor (beta chain) was carried out in a study of persistence of HIV-infected CD4 T cells. The libraries were made with immunoSEQ version 4 in survey mode. Clones were read by immunoSEQ multiplex PCR, and TCRdb kept only the in-frame ones, dropping some. This table holds about 46,000 clones, about 87% found once. The V gene end was trimmed by 4 bases and the J gene end by 0 bases; junction bases not matched to a gene: 8. The CDR3 totals 16 residues. CDR1 and CDR2 (germline): KGHSY, FQNENV. A remark on this clone: Its antigen remains unknown.

Anti-CD3/anti-CD28 beads served as a nonspecific positive control stimulus. CD4+ T cells upregulating both CD40 ligand and CD69 were sorted as responding cells. Before stimulation, PBMCs underwent CD8+ T cell depletion. The receptor comes from an adult woman with HIV who was CMV-seropositive. Sample: CD4+ T cells sorted from PBMCs after approximately 20-hour stimulation, taken from a patient who received antiretroviral therapy. This sequence joins TRBV16 and TRBJ2-7; TRBD1 matches 8 bases. In DNA form, the CDR3 reads TGTGCCAGCAGCCGAGACAGGGGCGATAGCTCCTACGAGCAGTACTTC. This sequence encodes CASSRDRGDSSYEQYF.